This T cell receptor beta chain was identified during a study of cytomegalovirus exposure and HLA in healthy donors. The PCR was carried out with 60 Vbeta primers and 13 Jbeta primers. Sequencing used immunoSEQ multiplex PCR; TCRdb keeps in-frame clones, though not all of them. The repertoire holds some 150,000 clones, with roughly 77% as singletons. Trimming took 2 bases from V and 5 from J, leaving 7 bases between them. The CDR3 extends over 12 amino acids. Germline CDR1 and CDR2: SGHVS and FQNEAQ. The J gene is TRBJ2-7, the V gene TRBV7-8; no reliable D call. The sequencing input was PBMCs. The source of this sequence is a man aged 35 to 55 in good health and CMV-seronegative. DNA for the CDR3: TGTGCCAGCAGCTTATTGCGTCACGAGCAGTACTTC. It encodes CASSLLRHEQYF.